The 13 T cell receptor beta chains presented below share a single source sample, sequenced in a study of graft-versus-host responses after intestinal transplantation. Some clones are missing from TCRdb's copy, which holds only in-frame ones; the method was immunoSEQ multiplex PCR. The profile shows tens of thousands of clones, roughly 92% of them singletons. Their antigens remain unidentified. Sequenced here: unstimulated CD4+ T cells sorted from spleen or lymph node cells, sampled before intestinal transplant. These TCRs come from a human donor who received an intestinal transplant.

J is TRBJ2-1 and V is TRBV5-8; D might be TRBD1 or TRBD2, each matching 5 bases. The germline gives CDR1 SGHTS, CDR2 YDEGEE. Trimming stripped 4 bases from V and 2 bases from J, with 16 bases between. The CDR3 sequence is 16 residues long. Here the CDR3 reads CASSAPGPLPYNEQFF. The DNA for the CDR3 is TGTGCCAGCAGCGCGCCGGGACCGCTCCCCTACAATGAGCAGTTCTTC.

This chain links TRBV5-1 with TRBJ2-5, with 9 bases lining up with TRBD2. Losses at the gene ends were 6 bases for V and 3 bases for J; bases not matched to a gene: 12. Germline CDR1 is SGHRS and CDR2 is YFSETQ. The CDR3 consists of 16 residues. Here the CDR3 DNA reads TGCGCCAGCACCCCCAGGAGCGGGAGGAAAAAAGAGACCCAGTACTTC. Translated, it gives CASTPRSGRKKETQYF. The entire variable domain, with the rest obtained from reference TRBV5-1 and TRBJ2-5, is as follows: KAGVTQTPRYLIKTRGQQVTLSCSPISGHRSVSWYQQTPGQGLQFLFEYFSETQRNKGNFPGRFSGRQFSNSRSEMNVSTLELGDSALYLCASTPRSGRKKETQYFGPGTRLLVL.

This chain links TRBV4-2 with TRBJ2-3; 12 positions match TRBD2. Germline CDR1 and CDR2: LGHNA and YNFKEQ. CDR3 length: 19 residues. J was trimmed by 0 bases and V by 4 bases; bases with no gene match: 11. CDR3 in amino acids: CASSLRLAGVIASTDTQYF. CDR3 nucleotides: TGTGCCAGCAGCCTACGACTAGCGGGAGTGATAGCTAGCACAGATACGCAGTATTTT.

The rearrangement joins TRBV11-3 to TRBJ1-2; 9 bases align to TRBD1. Germline V gives CDR1 SGHNT, CDR2 YENEEA. Unmatched junction bases numbered 8, after V lost 5 bases and J lost 4 bases. The length of the CDR3 is 15 residues. CDR3 in amino acids: CASSPWTGDSYGYTF. The CDR3 nucleotides read TGTGCCAGCAGCCCCTGGACAGGGGATTCCTATGGCTACACCTTC.

V usage is TRBV5-1 and J usage is TRBJ2-3; TRBD1 might be the D (6 bases). CDR3 length: 16 amino acids. Trimming took off 1 base at V and 1 base at J, with 13 bases between the two ends. Germline lookup yields CDR1 SGHRS and CDR2 YFSETQ. CDR3 in amino acids: CASSLYRSGGTDTQYF. Here the CDR3 DNA reads TGCGCCAGCAGCTTGTATCGGTCAGGGGGCACAGATACGCAGTATTTT.

The V and J genes are TRBV28 and TRBJ2-7, with D possibly TRBD1 on 5 matching bases. Germline V gives CDR1 MDHEN, CDR2 SYDVKM. The CDR3 consists of 11 residues. Between the trimmed V and J ends, which lost 10 bases and 2 bases, there was a span of 9 bases. The CDR3 is CAITGPYEQYF. CDR3 sequence (DNA): TGTGCCATCACAGGTCCCTACGAGCAGTACTTC.

This CDR3 reads CASSLWPSGRHTQYF. CDR3 in DNA: TGTGCCAGCAGCTTGTGGCCTAGCGGGAGGCATACGCAGTATTTT. The J gene is TRBJ2-3, the V gene TRBV5-8, with 11 bases that match TRBD2. In germline, CDR1 is SGHTS, CDR2 YDEGEE. Trimming cost V 1 base and J 7 bases; bases outside gene matches: 5. The CDR3 covers 15 residues.

V is TRBV18 and J is TRBJ1-4, with D maybe TRBD1 (6 bases). The CDR3 totals 14 residues. V lost 6 bases to trimming and J lost 7 bases, with 15 bases between them. Germline V CDR1 and CDR2: KGHSH, LQKENI. CDR3 nucleotides: TGTGCCAGCTCCCCAGGGGAAGGGGGTGAAAAACTGTTTTTT. It is translated as CASSPGEGGEKLFF.

The chain couples TRBV6-5 to TRBJ1-1; D not resolved. Looked up from germline, CDR1 is MNHEY and CDR2 is SVGAGI. This CDR3 has 15 amino acids. Trimming removed 7 bases from V and 0 bases from J, with 15 bases in between. The CDR3 region is CASTVVAGMNTEAFF. CDR3 nucleotides: TGTGCCAGCACTGTAGTGGCGGGGATGAACACTGAAGCTTTCTTT.

The chain combines TRBV28 with TRBJ1-4; unclear D gene. Germline V gene lookup returns CDR1 MDHEN and CDR2 SYDVKM. The CDR3 has 13 residues. V shed 8 bases and J shed 0 bases, with 7 bases lying between them. The CDR3 region has the DNA TGTGCCAGCGTCGGGGCAACTAATGAAAAACTGTTTTTT. The encoded protein is CASVGATNEKLFF.

The V call is TRBV6-9, the J call TRBJ1-1, with D maybe TRBD1 (5 bases). The CDR3 is 12 residues long. Deletions cut 5 bases from V and 11 bases from J, with 15 bases between. Germline CDR1 reads MNHGY; CDR2 reads SVAAGI. The CDR3 spells CASSESVGTAFF. The CDR3 region has the DNA TGTGCCAGCAGTGAATCGGTTGGGACCGCTTTCTTT.

The chain carries TRBV27 and TRBJ2-7; 10 bases are a match to TRBD2. The germline V gene has CDR1 MNHEY and CDR2 SMNVEV (reference sequence). This CDR3 is 15 amino acids long. The V gene end was trimmed by 2 bases and the J gene end by 0 bases; junction bases not matched to a gene: 1. The CDR3 sequence is CASSLLAGASYEQYF. The CDR3 nucleotides read TGTGCCAGCAGTTTACTAGCGGGAGCCTCCTACGAGCAGTACTTC.

J is TRBJ2-7 and V is TRBV6-1; 11 bases align to TRBD2. This CDR3 has 14 residues. V was pared by 6 bases and J by 2 bases, with 3 bases of the junction left unmatched. Germline CDR1 is MNHNS and CDR2 is SASEGT. Here the CDR3 DNA reads TGTGCCAGCAGCGATAGCGGGAGGGCCTACGAGCAGTACTTC. It codes for CASSDSGRAYEQYF.